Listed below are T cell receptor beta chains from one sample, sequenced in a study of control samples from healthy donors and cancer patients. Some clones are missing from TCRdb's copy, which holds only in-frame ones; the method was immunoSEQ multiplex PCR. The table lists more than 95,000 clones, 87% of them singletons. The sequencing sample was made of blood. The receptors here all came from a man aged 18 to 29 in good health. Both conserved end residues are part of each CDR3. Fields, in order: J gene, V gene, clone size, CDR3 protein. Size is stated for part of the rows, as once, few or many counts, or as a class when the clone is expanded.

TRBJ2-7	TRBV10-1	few	CASSDLAGVRPYEQYF
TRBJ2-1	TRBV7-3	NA	CASSLSRSSYNEQFF
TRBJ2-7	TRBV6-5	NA	CASSYSIRGTTYEQYF
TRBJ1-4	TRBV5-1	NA	CASSPRGTGGAGGEKLFF
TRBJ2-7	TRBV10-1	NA	CASSLRQGRDEQYF
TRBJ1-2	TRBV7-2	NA	CASSGGQGMDGYTF
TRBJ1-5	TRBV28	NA	CASARGQGAGQPQHF
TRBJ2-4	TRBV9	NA	CASSDPLAGINIQYF
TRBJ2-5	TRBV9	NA	CASSVDHQETQYF
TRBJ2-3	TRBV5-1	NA	CASSLATTSGRSADTQYF
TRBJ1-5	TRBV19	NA	CASSGGTGNQPQHF
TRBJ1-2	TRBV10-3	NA	CAIAAPGDSLYGYTF
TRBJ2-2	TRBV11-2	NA	CASSFGGGELFF
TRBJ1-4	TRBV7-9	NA	CASSSWTDNEKLFF
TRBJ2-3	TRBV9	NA	CASSVSGSKDTQYF
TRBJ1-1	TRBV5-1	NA	CASSLGQGAMNTEAFF
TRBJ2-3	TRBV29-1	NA	CSVEIQGAYLTDTQYF
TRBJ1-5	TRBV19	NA	CASSIGSRHRSNQPQHF
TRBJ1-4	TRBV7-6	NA	CASSLVSGLNEKLFF
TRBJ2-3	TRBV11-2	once	CASSLADGRGTDTQYF
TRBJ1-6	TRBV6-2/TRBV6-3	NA	CASSPSRTGGARNSPLHF
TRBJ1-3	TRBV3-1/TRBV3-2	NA	CASSQAVRTSGNTIYF
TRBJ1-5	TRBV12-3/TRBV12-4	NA	CASGRGLDQPQHF
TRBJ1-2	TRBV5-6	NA	CASGSRTGYGYTF
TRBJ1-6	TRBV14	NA	CASSPGTGNSPLHF
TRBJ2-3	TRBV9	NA	CASSARGKDTQYF
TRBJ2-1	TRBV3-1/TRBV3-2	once	CASSQGLAHYNEQFF
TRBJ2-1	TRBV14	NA	CASSQVRLASFGYNEQFF
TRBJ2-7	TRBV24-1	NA	CATSDPTTGSHEQYF
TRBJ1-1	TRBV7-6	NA	CASSLGGQGLTEAFF
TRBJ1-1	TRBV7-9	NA	CASSWTANTEAFF
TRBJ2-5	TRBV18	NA	CASSPRDGRTETQYF
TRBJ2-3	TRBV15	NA	CATSPGGTDTQYF
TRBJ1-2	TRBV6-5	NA	CASRPDALYGYTF
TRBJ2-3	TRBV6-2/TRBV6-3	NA	CASTPEGPDGTDTQYF
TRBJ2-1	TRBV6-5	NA	CASSYSSYNEQFF
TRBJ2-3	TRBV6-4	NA	CASSEREFTDTQYF
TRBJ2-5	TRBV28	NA	CASSVPHRGQETQYF
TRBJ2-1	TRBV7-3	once	CASSLGQNNEQFF
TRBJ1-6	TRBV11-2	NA	CASSKDRASSPLHF
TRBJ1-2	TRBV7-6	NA	CASSSYVGQGAGGYTF
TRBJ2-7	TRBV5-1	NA	CASSFDASSYEQYF
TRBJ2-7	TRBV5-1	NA	CASSLGTGSRSYEQYF
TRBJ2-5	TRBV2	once	CAIRGGEETQYF
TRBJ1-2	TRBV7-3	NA	CASSLGRGDGYTF
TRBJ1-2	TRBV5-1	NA	CASSLRGEANYGYTF
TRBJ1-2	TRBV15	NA	CATSRDKGVVNYGYTF